The 29 T cell receptor beta chains below come from one sample, sequenced in a study of blood T cell repertoires in COVID-19. Assay used: immunoSEQ multiplex PCR; TCRdb lists only in-frame clones, some missing. The sample yields 65,000 to 80,000 clones, about 93% seen once. Sequencing was performed on peripheral blood. The receptors come from a human donor in a cohort sampled during active COVID-19.

V usage is TRBV18 and J usage is TRBJ1-1; 8 nucleotides align to TRBD1. The junction had 8 bases not matched to a gene; V was cut back by 5 bases and J by 3 bases. The CDR3 contains 15 residues. CDR1 is KGHSH, CDR2 LQKENI, per germline. The DNA for the CDR3 is TGTGCCAGCTCAACTAGGACAGGGAGGGACACTGAAGCTTTCTTT. This sequence encodes CASSTRTGRDTEAFF.

This clone was found once. This chain joins TRBV5-1 and TRBJ1-1, with D possibly being TRBD1 (5 bases). Trimming left V 0 bases short and J 10 bases short, with 16 bases between. This CDR3 spans 14 amino acids. The germline gives CDR1 SGHRS, CDR2 YFSETQ. The CDR3 DNA is TGCGCCAGCAGCTTGGCCTTGGACATCCCCCCAGCTTTCTTT. As protein: CASSLALDIPPAFF.

The chain carries TRBV3-1 (or the pseudogene TRBV3-2) and TRBJ2-3; maybe TRBD1 (5 bases). This CDR3 contains 18 residues. V was shortened by 0 bases and J by 0 bases, with 16 bases between the two germline ends. CDR1 and CDR2 (germline): LGHDT, YNNKEL (reference sequence). CDR3: CASSQDGAFPPSTDTQYF. Written as DNA, the CDR3 is TGTGCCAGCAGCCAAGATGGGGCATTCCCTCCTAGCACAGATACGCAGTATTTT.

J is TRBJ2-2 and V is TRBV4-1, with 12 bases aligning to TRBD2. Trimming removed 2 bases from V and 0 bases from J; junction bases left unmatched: 4. This CDR3 region has 18 residues. Germline V gene lookup returns CDR1 MGHRA and CDR2 YSYEKL. In DNA, the CDR3 is TGCGCCAGCAGCCAACTTAGGACTAGCGGGGCGAACACCGGGGAGCTGTTTTTT. This gives the protein CASSQLRTSGANTGELFF.

This rearrangement joins TRBV21-1 to TRBJ1-1; the D segment call TRBD1 is taken from the table without a DNA check. TRBV21-1 corresponds to a pseudogene. This CDR3 has 18 residues. The CDR3, as DNA: TGTGCCAGCAGCAAAAGAGGACAGGGGCGTCCCACGAACACTGAAGCTTTCTTT. This translates into CASSKRGQGRPTNTEAFF.

Here the CDR3 reads CASSPPRDQSFSGNTIYF. CDR3 bases: TGTGCCAGCTCACCACCGCGGGACCAATCCTTCTCTGGAAACACCATATATTTT. This sequence joins TRBV18 and TRBJ1-3, with D tentatively TRBD1 (5 bases). Between the trimmed V and J ends, which lost 0 bases and 0 bases, there was a span of 15 bases. The CDR3 sequence is 18 residues long. The germline CDR1 and CDR2 sequences are KGHSH and LQKENI.

This chain links TRBV25-1 with TRBJ1-1; no clear D. From germline, CDR1 is MGHDK and CDR2 SYGVNS. The CDR3 length is 16 residues. Trimming stripped 4 bases from V and 0 bases from J, with 15 bases between. The CDR3 region has the DNA TGTGCCAGCAGTGCTGACGGGAGCTACATGAACACTGAAGCTTTCTTT. Amino acid sequence: CASSADGSYMNTEAFF.

This chain links TRBV6-2 or TRBV6-3 with TRBJ1-6, with D uncertain. The CDR3 contains 12 residues. Per the germline V gene, CDR1 is MNHEY and CDR2 is SVGEGT. Trimming cost V 4 bases and J 8 bases, with 6 bases left between them. CDR3 sequence: CASSFSYSPLHF. In nucleotides, the CDR3 is TGTGCCAGCAGTTTCAGTTATTCACCCCTCCACTTT.

The gene calls are TRBV5-5 and TRBJ2-2; D may be TRBD2 (5 bases). V was pared by 1 base and J by 4 bases, with 11 bases between. The CDR3 is 15 amino acids. Germline assignment: CDR1 SGHKS and CDR2 YYEKEE (reference sequence). The CDR3 DNA reads TGTGCCAGCAGCTTGCAGGAGGTTAGCACCGGGGAGCTGTTTTTT. This codes for CASSLQEVSTGELFF.

The gene calls are TRBV6-5 and TRBJ1-1, with unresolved D. Trimming removed 1 base from V and 2 bases from J, with 5 bases in between. Germline lookup yields CDR1 MNHEY and CDR2 SVGAGI. The CDR3 totals 13 residues. The CDR3 bases are TGTGCCAGCAGTTACTACTCTAACACTGAAGCTTTCTTT. Its protein is CASSYYSNTEAFF.

The count of this clone is one. The chain employs TRBV6-1 and TRBJ2-5, with D perhaps TRBD2 (5 bases). Between the trimmed V and J ends, which lost 3 bases and 5 bases, there was a span of 10 bases. The CDR3 extends over 13 amino acids. Per the germline V gene, CDR1 is MNHNS and CDR2 is SASEGT. The CDR3 nucleotides are TGTGCCAGCAGTGAGAGGGAAAAGGAGACCCAGTACTTC. Translated, it gives CASSEREKETQYF.

This clone has only one observation. The chain employs TRBV12-5 and TRBJ2-1; TRBD2 matches 9 bases. Germline CDR1 is LGHNT and CDR2 is FRNRAP. Trimming at V came to 0 bases and at J to 9 bases, leaving 12 bases not matched to a gene. This CDR3 contains 17 residues. Here the CDR3 reads CASGLVLRGGAGGEQFF. CDR3 coding DNA: TGTGCTAGTGGTTTGGTACTTCGCGGGGGGGCAGGCGGTGAGCAGTTCTTC.

The chain has TRBV4-1 and TRBJ2-1; 11 bases match TRBD2. In germline, CDR1 is MGHRA, CDR2 YSYEKL. Unmatched junction bases numbered 7, after V lost 3 bases and J lost 3 bases. This CDR3 is built from 17 residues. In nucleotides, the CDR3 is TGCGCCAGCAGCCAGACCCCTAGCGGGGGGCTCTACAATGAGCAGTTCTTC. Translating gives CASSQTPSGGLYNEQFF.

This clone appeared a single time. The rearrangement uses TRBV6-6 and TRBJ2-7; D possibly corresponds to TRBD2 (5 bases). V lost 7 bases and J lost 1, with 17 bases in between. The CDR3 contains 15 residues. Germline V gene sequence: CDR1 MNHNY, CDR2 SVGAGI (reference sequence). The CDR3 sequence is CASTRGSGESYEQYF. Written as DNA, the CDR3 is TGTGCCAGCACCCGGGGATCTGGGGAGTCCTACGAGCAGTACTTC.

This chain links TRBV6-5 with TRBJ2-1; D possibly corresponds to TRBD2 (5 bases). V was cut by 6 bases and J by 0 bases, with 6 bases left in between. The CDR3 is 13 amino acids. The germline V gene encodes CDR1 MNHEY and CDR2 SVGAGI. This CDR3 is CASRDFSYNEQFF. In nucleotides, the CDR3 is TGTGCCAGCAGGGACTTCTCCTACAATGAGCAGTTCTTC.

The chain is built from TRBV6-5 and TRBJ1-1; D unclear. In germline, CDR1 is MNHEY, CDR2 SVGAGI. CDR3 size: 13 residues. V lost 6 bases and J lost 0, with 8 bases in between. CDR3 in DNA: TGTGCCAGCAGAGCGGGATTGAACACTGAAGCTTTCTTT. Translated, it gives CASRAGLNTEAFF.

The chain uses TRBV4-3 and TRBJ1-1; 7 nucleotides agree with TRBD1. With 0 bases clipped from V and 5 bases from J, the junction kept 3 bases outside the gene matches. The germline CDR1 and CDR2 sequences are LGHNA and YSLEER. CDR3 length: 14 residues. CDR3 sequence (DNA): TGCGCCAGCAGCCAAGAAGCAGGGGGAACTGAAGCTTTCTTT. Residues: CASSQEAGGTEAFF.

The chain combines TRBV11-2 with TRBJ1-4; possibly TRBD1 for D (5 bases). With 1 base removed from V and 3 bases from J, the gap between germline ends came to 9 bases. The germline gives CDR1 SGHAT, CDR2 FQNNGV. This CDR3 is 15 amino acids long. The CDR3 DNA reads TGTGCCAGCAGCTTAGGAGGGGAGGCTAATGAAAAACTGTTTTTT. Translating gives CASSLGGEANEKLFF. The complete variable domain, with remaining parts taken from reference TRBV11-2 and TRBJ1-4, reads EAGVAQSPRYKIIEKRQSVAFWCNPISGHATLYWYQQILGQGPKLLIQFQNNGVVDDSQLPKDRFSAERLKGVDSTLKIQPAKLEDSAVYLCASSLGGEANEKLFFGSGTQLSVL.

The gene calls are TRBV5-5 and TRBJ2-3; TRBD2 agrees at 9 bases. The CDR3 runs to 14 residues. CDR1 is SGHKS and CDR2 is YYEKEE in the germline V gene (reference sequence). Trimming removed 2 bases from V and 4 bases from J; junction bases left unmatched: 2. The CDR3 loop reads CASSLGLASDTQYF. The CDR3 DNA reads as TGTGCCAGCAGCTTAGGACTAGCGTCAGATACGCAGTATTTT.

J is TRBJ2-7 and V is TRBV6-6; 7 bases match TRBD2. This CDR3 is 15 amino acids long. CDR1 MNHNY and CDR2 SVGAGI come from the germline V gene (reference sequence). V was pared by 5 bases and J by 1 base, with 8 bases of the junction left unmatched. The chain's CDR3 is CASSRDGGSSYEQYF. In DNA form, the CDR3 reads TGTGCCAGCAGTAGGGACGGGGGGTCATCCTACGAGCAGTACTTC.

The chain couples TRBV4-1 to TRBJ2-3; 7 nucleotides align to TRBD2. The V gene end was trimmed by 0 bases and the J gene end by 2 bases; junction bases not matched to a gene: 5. Germline V gene sequence: CDR1 MGHRA, CDR2 YSYEKL. This CDR3 has 16 residues. The CDR3 is CASSQEGRGDTDTQYF. CDR3 nucleotide sequence: TGCGCCAGCAGCCAAGAGGGACGGGGGGACACAGATACGCAGTATTTT.

This rearrangement joins TRBV7-2 to TRBJ1-1, with D hard to call. CDR1 is SGHTA, CDR2 FQGNSA, per germline. With 3 bases removed from V and 2 bases from J, the gap between germline ends came to 10 bases. The CDR3 runs to 14 residues. The CDR3 region is CASSLGRSNTEAFF. The CDR3 DNA is TGTGCCAGCAGCTTGGGCAGAAGCAACACTGAAGCTTTCTTT.

The chain recombines TRBV19 with TRBJ1-1; TRBD1 agrees at 10 bases. CDR1 and CDR2 from the germline V gene are LNHDA and SQIVND (reference sequence). The CDR3 spans 14 residues. The V and J ends lost 7 bases and 3 bases, in that order; junction bases with no gene match: 5. The CDR3 DNA reads as TGTGCCAGTAAGCCCGGGACAGGGGACACTGAAGCTTTCTTT. Protein product: CASKPGTGDTEAFF.

CDR3 sequence reads: CASSAYAGGITGELFF. CDR3 nucleotides: TGTGCCAGCAGCGCCTATGCGGGGGGCATCACCGGGGAGCTGTTTTTT. V gene TRBV6-2 or TRBV6-3 combines with J gene TRBJ2-2; 8 nucleotides align to TRBD2. CDR1 is MNHEY and CDR2 is SVGEGT in the germline V gene. This CDR3 has 16 amino acids. V was pared by 6 bases and J by 4 bases, with 10 bases of the junction left unmatched.

This clone was seen once. The rearrangement links TRBV24-1 to TRBJ1-2; D may be TRBD1 (5 bases). Germline V CDR1 and CDR2: KGHDR, SFDVKD. The CDR3 loop spans 15 amino acids. Between the trimmed V and J ends, which lost 2 bases and 8 bases, there was a span of 17 bases. The CDR3, as DNA: TGTGCCACCAGTGATTCGCGGATGGGGAGGGGCGGCTACACCTTC. Its translation: CATSDSRMGRGGYTF.

This clone was observed a handful of times. The rearrangement links TRBV7-9 to TRBJ2-3; D not certain. CDR1 is SEHNR, CDR2 FQNEAQ, per germline (reference sequence). The CDR3 totals 12 residues. Trimming took 5 bases from V and 5 from J, leaving 8 bases between them. CDR3 DNA: TGTGCCAGCAGCCCCTCCGGAGATACGCAGTATTTT. This translates into CASSPSGDTQYF.

CDR3 coding DNA: TGCAGCGTAACAGCGGGACACCAAGAGACCCAGTACTTC. It codes for CSVTAGHQETQYF. The genes are TRBV29-1 and TRBJ2-5; TRBD2 aligns across 7 bases. CDR3 length: 13 residues. V shed 6 bases, J shed 0 bases, and the junction held 4 bases outside the gene matches. Per germline, CDR1 SQVTM and CDR2 ANQGSEA.

This chain connects TRBV11-1 to TRBJ1-1; possibly TRBD1 for D (6 bases). Germline-derived CDR1 and CDR2 are SGHAT and FQDESV (reference sequence). This CDR3 comprises 13 residues. V lost 4 bases and J 9 bases, leaving 15 bases between the germline ends. CDR3 protein: CASSSTETGKAFF. In DNA form, the CDR3 reads TGTGCCAGCAGCTCGACAGAGACAGGAAAAGCTTTCTTT.

The V call is TRBV27, the J call TRBJ2-7; TRBD1 aligns across 7 bases. CDR3 length equals 14 residues. The germline gives CDR1 MNHEY, CDR2 SMNVEV (reference sequence). V gave up 4 bases and J gave up 5 bases; unmatched junction bases: 8. The CDR3 DNA reads as TGTGCCAGCAGTTCCCTCCAAACAGGGGACGAGCAGTACTTC. Its protein is CASSSLQTGDEQYF.